The sequence of this T cell receptor (beta chain) was determined in a study of CD8 T cells in ankylosing spondylitis. Study outcomes and limitations: Roughly eight highly homologous variants made up a TCR beta motif that seemed to typify ankylosing spondylitis blood.

This clonotype has just a few counts. What it binds is unknown. CDR3 length: 16 residues. With 5 bases removed from V and 3 bases from J, the gap between germline ends came to 17 bases. The V gene's germline CDR1 is MNHEY and CDR2 SVGEGT. Scientists made TCR beta libraries using quantitative 5'-RACE with molecular barcodes. From the 5' RACE reads, TCRdb called clonotypes with MiXCR, one entry per CDR3 protein. The table shows 130,000 or so distinct CDR3 sequences, with roughly a sixth occurring only once. The clonotype originates from a male donor with ankylosing spondylitis. Input material: blood, either unsorted or a sorted T cell fraction (not recorded which). This chain joins TRBV6-2 or TRBV6-3 and TRBJ2-1, with D possibly matching TRBD2 (6 bases). CDR3 sequence: CASSPDRDSYYNEQFF. DNA for the CDR3: TGTGCCAGCAGTCCAGACCGGGACTCATACTACAATGAGCAGTTCTTC.